The rows below give T cell receptor beta chains drawn from one sample of a study of blood T cell repertoires in COVID-19. The data were produced by immunoSEQ multiplex PCR, yet TCRdb's version contains in-frame clones alone and is incomplete. The data hold about 92,000 clones, with over 80% observed a single time. The specimen sequenced was peripheral blood. These receptors all stem from an elderly woman with active or convalescent COVID-19. Each CDR3 is given with its conserved first and last residue. The D gene is left open where the match is weak. Clone size is stated in some rows and not others, as once, few, many or a class when expanded.

CASSFTSGGALETQYF	TGTGCCAGCAGCTTTACTAGCGGGGGGGCCTTAGAGACCCAGTACTTC	TRBD2	TRBV7-2	TRBJ2-5	NA
CATSDSYNEQFF	TGTGCCACCAGTGATTCTTACAATGAGCAGTTCTTC	NA	TRBV24-1	TRBJ2-1	NA
CASSGPLAGGYNEQFF	TGTGCCAGCAGTGGCCCCCTAGCGGGAGGCTACAATGAGCAGTTCTTC	TRBD2	TRBV25-1	TRBJ2-1	NA
CASSPMMTRQGDTQYF	TGTGCCAGCTCACCAATGATGACGCGACAAGGAGATACGCAGTATTTT	NA	TRBV18	TRBJ2-3	NA
CASRPGFQGDTQYF	TGCGCCAGCAGGCCGGGGTTCCAAGGGGATACGCAGTATTTT	NA	TRBV5-1	TRBJ2-3	NA
CASRGGSGANVLTF	TGTGCCAGCAGAGGGGGCTCTGGGGCCAACGTCCTGACTTTC	NA	TRBV2	TRBJ2-6	NA
CASSPRSAGAGEKLFF	TGTGCCAGCAGCCCGAGATCTGCGGGGGCTGGTGAAAAACTGTTTTTT	NA	TRBV9	TRBJ1-4	NA
CASMRGQGGSYEQYF	TGTGCCAGCATGAGAGGACAGGGTGGATCCTACGAGCAGTACTTC	TRBD1	TRBV6-5	TRBJ2-7	NA
CASSLDAAAAKLFF	TGCGCCAGCAGCTTGGACGCAGCGGCGGCGAAACTGTTTTTT	NA	TRBV5-1	TRBJ1-4	NA
CSASSTVAGGYNEQFF	TGCAGTGCTAGTTCTACTGTAGCGGGAGGCTACAATGAGCAGTTCTTC	TRBD2	TRBV20-1	TRBJ2-1	NA
CAWTAGGYEQYF	TGTGCCTGGACCGCAGGGGGCTACGAGCAGTACTTC	TRBD1	TRBV30	TRBJ2-7	NA
CASTLGGTTEQYF	TGCGCCAGTACTCTGGGGGGAACGACCGAGCAGTACTTC	NA	TRBV10-2	TRBJ2-7	NA
CASSSRRDRVLGELFF	TGTGCCAGTAGTAGTCGCCGGGACAGGGTTCTCGGGGAGCTGTTTTTT	TRBD1	TRBV19	TRBJ2-2	NA
CASSPDRVDTEAFF	TGTGCCAGTAGTCCGGACAGGGTGGACACTGAAGCTTTCTTT	TRBD1	TRBV19	TRBJ1-1	NA
CASSSQQGPYEQYF	TGTGCCAGCAGTTCCCAACAGGGGCCCTACGAGCAGTACTTC	TRBD1	TRBV6-5	TRBJ2-7	NA
CASSLDVQNTDTQYF	TGCGCCAGCAGCTTGGACGTTCAGAACACAGATACGCAGTATTTT	NA	TRBV5-1	TRBJ2-3	few
CASSLGPRNQPQHF	TGTGCCAGCAGCTTAGGCCCTAGGAATCAGCCCCAGCATTTT	NA	TRBV7-8	TRBJ1-5	NA
CASGVNSGNTIYF	TGTGCTTCGGGGGTCAACTCTGGAAACACCATATATTTT	NA	TRBV2	TRBJ1-3	NA
CASSPTGTVIGDQHF	TGTGCCAGTAGCCCTACCGGGACAGTGATAGGTGACCAGCATTTT	TRBD1	TRBV19	TRBJ1-5	NA
CASSLVYGDRVYQPQHF	TGTGCCAGCAGCTTAGTGTATGGGGACAGGGTTTATCAGCCCCAGCATTTT	TRBD1	TRBV7-9	TRBJ1-5	few
CASSPGGLIYF	TGTGCCAGCTCACCAGGGGGACTGATATATTTT	NA	TRBV18	TRBJ1-3	NA
CASSSGTSPHEQFF	TGTGCCAGCAGTTCCGGGACTAGTCCTCATGAGCAGTTCTTC	TRBD2	TRBV2	TRBJ2-1	NA
CATSRGQGAGGELFF	TGTGCCACCAGCAGAGGACAGGGGGCAGGCGGGGAGCTGTTTTTT	TRBD1	TRBV15	TRBJ2-2	NA
CASSLQGPGTEAFF	TGTGCCAGCAGCTTGCAGGGGCCGGGCACTGAAGCTTTCTTT	NA	TRBV5-6	TRBJ1-1	NA
CASSAGLALVNIQYF	TGCGCCAGCAGCGCGGGACTAGCGTTGGTGAACATTCAGTACTTC	TRBD2	TRBV5-1	TRBJ2-4	NA
CASSWTGGLGTDTQYF	TGTGCCAGCAGCTGGACCGGAGGACTAGGCACAGATACGCAGTATTTT	TRBD2	TRBV7-3	TRBJ2-3	NA
CASSWGRNTEAFF	TGTGCCAGCAGTTGGGGCAGAAACACTGAAGCTTTCTTT	NA	TRBV28	TRBJ1-1	NA
CASSQRWRRGDQETQYF	TGTGCCAGTAGCCAAAGGTGGAGGCGGGGGGACCAAGAGACCCAGTACTTC	TRBD2	TRBV19	TRBJ2-5	NA
CASSQELRLAGYTF	TGCGCCAGCAGCCAAGAACTACGATTGGCTGGCTACACCTTC	NA	TRBV4-3	TRBJ1-2	NA
CASSWEQGRRNTEAFF	TGTGCCAGCAGTTGGGAACAGGGGAGGCGAAACACTGAAGCTTTCTTT	TRBD1	TRBV5-4	TRBJ1-1	once
CASSLSSAVDTQYF	TGTGCCAGTAGTCTCTCTAGCGCCGTAGATACGCAGTATTTT	NA	TRBV19	TRBJ2-3	few
CASSGGTPYNEQFF	TGTGCCAGTAGCGGCGGGACCCCCTACAATGAGCAGTTCTTC	NA	TRBV19	TRBJ2-1	NA
CASSASGPAYNEQFF	TGTGCCAGCAGCGCAAGCGGGCCAGCCTACAATGAGCAGTTCTTC	NA	TRBV7-8	TRBJ2-1	NA
CASSPGQGLSYEQYF	TGTGCCAGCAGCCCGGGACAGGGGTTATCCTACGAGCAGTACTTC	TRBD1	TRBV11-2	TRBJ2-7	NA
CASSLGGLSSGNTIYF	TGTGCCAGCAGTTTAGGGGGACTGAGCTCTGGAAACACCATATATTTT	NA	TRBV27	TRBJ1-3	NA
CATSRDRGPETQYF	TGTGCCACCAGCAGAGACAGGGGTCCCGAGACCCAGTACTTC	NA	TRBV15	TRBJ2-5	NA